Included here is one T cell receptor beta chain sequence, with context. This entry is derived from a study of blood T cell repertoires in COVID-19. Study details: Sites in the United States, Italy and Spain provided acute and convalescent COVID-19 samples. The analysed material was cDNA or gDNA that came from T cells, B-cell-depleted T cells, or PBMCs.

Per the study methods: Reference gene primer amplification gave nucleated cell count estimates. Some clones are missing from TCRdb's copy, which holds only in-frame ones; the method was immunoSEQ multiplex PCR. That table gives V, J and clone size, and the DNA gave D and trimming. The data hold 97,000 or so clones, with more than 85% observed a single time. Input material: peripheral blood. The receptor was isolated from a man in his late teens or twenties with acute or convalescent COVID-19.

This CDR3 is CATSLDGFNYGYTF. CDR3 sequence (DNA): TGCGCCACCTCCCTAGACGGGTTTAACTATGGCTACACCTTC. J is TRBJ1-2 and V is TRBV5-1; no firm D call. V lost 9 bases and J lost 1, with 16 bases in between. This CDR3 is built from 14 residues. Looked up from germline, CDR1 is SGHRS and CDR2 is YFSETQ.